This T cell receptor beta chain was documented in a study of blood T cell repertoires in COVID-19. The overall study: Specimens from acute and convalescent COVID-19 originated in the United States, Italy and Spain.

Authors' data handling: Reference gene primer amplification in the assay estimated nucleated cell counts. The table came from immunoSEQ multiplex PCR; TCRdb's copy has only in-frame clones and leaves some out. That table gives V, J and clone size, and the DNA gave D and trimming. The table lists about 170,000 clones, over 75% of them singletons. There are a few counts of this clone. CDR3 length: 16 residues. Per the germline V gene, CDR1 is LNHDA and CDR2 is SQIVND (reference sequence). V shed 8 bases and J shed 8 bases, with 27 bases lying between them. The V and J genes are TRBV19 and TRBJ1-1; TRBD1 is a possible D gene (5 bases). This receptor was obtained from a man in his sixties who had recovered from COVID-19. The sample taken for sequencing was peripheral blood. CDR3 region: CASRLDGFGGWQEAFF. The CDR3 DNA reads as TGTGCCAGTCGTTTGGACGGCTTCGGGGGTTGGCAGGAAGCTTTCTTT. The full variable domain, in which reference TRBV19 and TRBJ1-1 provide the parts outside the CDR3, is DGGITQSPKYLFRKEGQNVTLSCEQNLNHDAMYWYRQDPGQGLRLIYYSQIVNDFQKGDIAEGYSVSREKKESFPLTVTSAQKNPTAFYLCASRLDGFGGWQEAFFGQGTRLTVV.